The 8 T cell receptor beta chains below were found in one sample sequenced in a study of shared clonotypes between healthy human individuals. Naive CD8 cells, CD45RO-negative and positively selected for CCR7, excluded terminally differentiated effector memory CD45RA+ cells. Repertoires were generated with immunoSEQ multiplex PCR, while TCRdb's copy carries only in-frame clones and drops some. This sample has about 2.1 million clones; roughly 91% occur once, and the top ten carry more than 1.5%. Sample: naive CD8+ T cells from PBMCs. The receptors were sampled from a man younger than 35 in good health. Some clones in this sample may be carry-over from other donors' samples.

The rearrangement links TRBV7-9 to TRBJ2-7; unclear D gene. Germline V gene lookup returns CDR1 SEHNR and CDR2 FQNEAQ (reference sequence). Between the trimmed V and J ends, which lost 5 bases and 3 bases, there was a span of 11 bases. The CDR3 is 13 residues long. This CDR3 reads CASSQDPGYEQYF. The CDR3 nucleotides read TGTGCCAGCAGCCAAGATCCTGGCTACGAGCAGTACTTC. Variable domain in full (rest from reference TRBV7-9 and TRBJ2-7): DTGVSQNPRHKITKRGQNVTFRCDPISEHNRLYWYRQTLGQGPEFLTYFQNEAQLEKSRLLSDRFSAERPKGSFSTLEIQRTEQGDSAMYLCASSQDPGYEQYFGPGTRLTVT.

V is TRBV19 and J is TRBJ1-2; D call uncertain. This CDR3 region has 10 residues. The germline CDR1 and CDR2 sequences are LNHDA and SQIVND (reference sequence). The V end lost 5 bases, the J end lost 12 bases, and 10 bases lay between the germline ends. CDR3 in amino acids: CASSGEAHTF. CDR3 bases: TGTGCCAGTAGTGGTGAAGCCCACACCTTC.

The V call is TRBV4-3, the J call TRBJ2-7; 13 bases align to TRBD2. The CDR3 spans 15 residues. Unmatched junction bases numbered 1, after V lost 3 bases and J lost 2 bases. Looked up from germline, CDR1 is LGHNA and CDR2 is YSLEER. The CDR3 loop is CASSHTSGRAYEQYF. The CDR3 DNA sequence: TGCGCCAGCAGCCACACTAGCGGGAGGGCCTACGAGCAGTACTTC.

V gene TRBV28 combines with J gene TRBJ2-5; TRBD1 matches at 10 bases. Germline V CDR1 and CDR2: MDHEN, SYDVKM. This CDR3 is built from 15 residues. Germline trimming cut 6 bases from V and 7 bases from J; bases unmatched to any gene: 11. CDR3 region: CASRGTGEARGTQYF. The CDR3 nucleotides read TGTGCCAGCAGGGGGACAGGGGAGGCAAGAGGGACCCAGTACTTC. The whole variable domain, remainder taken from reference TRBV28 and TRBJ2-5, is DVKVTQSSRYLVKRTGEKVFLECVQDMDHENMFWYRQDPGLGLRLIYFSYDVKMKEKGDIPEGYSVSREKKERFSLILESASTNQTSMYLCASRGTGEARGTQYFGPGTRLLVL.

V usage is TRBV27 and J usage is TRBJ2-3, with D maybe TRBD1 (6 bases). Per the germline V gene, CDR1 is MNHEY and CDR2 is SMNVEV (reference sequence). V lost 1 base, J lost 7 bases, and 24 bases lay in between. This CDR3 spans 18 amino acids. This CDR3 reads CASSLYGAPYPRDNTQYF. CDR3 nucleotides: TGTGCCAGCAGTTTATATGGCGCCCCATACCCCAGGGACAATACGCAGTATTTT.

The chain carries TRBV29-1 and TRBJ2-3, with D tentatively TRBD2 (6 bases). This CDR3 is built from 16 residues. Deletions cut 6 bases from V and 2 bases from J, with 21 bases between. CDR1 and CDR2 from the germline V gene are SQVTM and ANQGSEA. Written as DNA, the CDR3 is TGCAGCGTCTCGGGACTTCCCTACCTATACACAGATACGCAGTATTTT. It is translated as CSVSGLPYLYTDTQYF.

This clone has only one observation. V is TRBV2 and J is TRBJ2-7; D assignment may be TRBD1 or TRBD2 (5 bases each). V was pared by 3 bases and J by 0 bases, with 15 bases between. The CDR3 has 16 residues. CDR1 SNHLY and CDR2 FYNNEI come from the germline V gene. The CDR3 DNA reads as TGTGCCAGCAGTGAGGTCGGGACGGCCCTCTCCTACGAGCAGTACTTC. Its protein product is CASSEVGTALSYEQYF.

J is TRBJ2-5 and V is TRBV18; 10 nucleotides match TRBD1. CDR3 length: 13 amino acids. The junction had 2 bases not matched to a gene; V was cut back by 6 bases and J by 4 bases. Germline CDR1 is KGHSH and CDR2 is LQKENI. The chain's CDR3 is CASSGTGVETQYF. The CDR3 bases are TGTGCCAGCTCCGGGACAGGGGTAGAGACCCAGTACTTC. Full variable domain (outside the CDR3, taken from reference TRBV18 and TRBJ2-5): NAGVMQNPRHLVRRRGQEARLRCSPMKGHSHVYWYRQLPEEGLKFMVYLQKENIIDESGMPKERFSAEFPKEGPSILRIQQVVRGDSAAYFCASSGTGVETQYFGPGTRLLVL.